The rows below give T cell receptor beta chains drawn from one sample of a study of naive and memory T cell subsets. One entry per CDR3 protein results from TCRdb running MiXCR on the UMI-ligation and nested PCR reads. The sample lists 120,000 to 150,000 distinct CDR3 sequences, about 15% occurring once. The sample comprised naive CD4+ T cells from blood. The receptors were sampled from a human donor in good health. Each CDR3 is given with its conserved first and last residue. The D gene is left open where the match is weak. Clone size is stated in some rows and not others, as once, few, many or a class when expanded.

D,size,J,V,DNA,CDR3
-,-,TRBJ2-3,TRBV20-1,TGCAGTGCCCCAGGGACTCCTAGCACAGATACGCAGTATTTT,CSAPGTPSTDTQYF
-,few,TRBJ2-1,TRBV20-1,TGCAGTGCTAGAGTGGGATTCTTGGGCGGCTTCTACAATGAGCAGTTCTTC,CSARVGFLGGFYNEQFF
-,-,TRBJ2-2,TRBV4-2,TGTGCCAGCAGCCAGGACGGTAGCGCGACGAACACCGGGGAGCTGTTTTTT,CASSQDGSATNTGELFF
-,-,TRBJ2-7,TRBV12-3/TRBV12-4,TGTGCCAGCAGTCCCGAAGGGGTGATCGGCGAGCAGTACTTC,CASSPEGVIGEQYF
-,-,TRBJ2-7,TRBV5-1,TGCGCCAGCAGCTCGCACTACACGGATACTAGCTCCGAGCAGTACTTC,CASSSHYTDTSSEQYF
TRBD2,few,TRBJ2-2,TRBV6-5,TGTGCCAGCAGGAGAGCGGGAGCGAACACCGGGGAGCTGTTTTTT,CASRRAGANTGELFF
-,few,TRBJ2-7,TRBV7-2,TGTGCCAGCAGCTCCCCTTATCGAGGCGCCGAGCAGTACTTC,CASSSPYRGAEQYF
TRBD2,-,TRBJ2-1,TRBV20-1,TGCAGTGCAACCGGGACTAGCGGTGACAATGAGCAGTTCTTC,CSATGTSGDNEQFF
-,-,TRBJ1-2,TRBV20-1,TGCAGTGCTAGTGGGAGACAGAACTATGGCTACACCTTC,CSASGRQNYGYTF
-,many,TRBJ2-7,TRBV29-1,TGCAGCGTTGGAGGGCAGAACTACGAGCAGTACTTC,CSVGGQNYEQYF
-,few,TRBJ2-3,TRBV20-1,TGCAGTGCTAGAGCGCCAGGGTCATATACGCAGTATTTT,CSARAPGSYTQYF
TRBD1,-,TRBJ1-1,TRBV20-1,TGCAGTGCTAGGGTTGGACAGGGGAACACTGAAGCTTTCTTT,CSARVGQGNTEAFF
TRBD1,-,TRBJ2-7,TRBV4-1,TGCGCCAGCAGCCGGCTCCCGGGACAGGTCCCCTACGAGCAGTACTTC,CASSRLPGQVPYEQYF
TRBD1,-,TRBJ2-7,TRBV20-1,TGCAGTGGGGGGACAGGTTCTTACGAGCAGTACTTC,CSGGTGSYEQYF
TRBD2,-,TRBJ2-3,TRBV2,TGTGCCAGCAGTGACCCGGGACTAGCGGAGTCAGATACGCAGTATTTT,CASSDPGLAESDTQYF
TRBD2,-,TRBJ2-6,TRBV12-3/TRBV12-4,TGTGCCAGCAGTTTAGTAGACGGCGGGGGACTAGGTGTAAGTGGGGCCAACGTCCTGACTTTC,CASSLVDGGGLGVSGANVLTF
-,-,TRBJ2-1,TRBV30,TGTGCCTGGAGGAGGGGGGATCGTAATGAGCAGTTCTTC,CAWRRGDRNEQFF
TRBD1,few,TRBJ1-2,TRBV18,TGTGCCAGCTCACCCCTAGCGGGACAGCCGCAAACCAACTATGGCTACACCTTC,CASSPLAGQPQTNYGYTF
-,-,TRBJ1-5,TRBV3-1,TGTGCCAGCAGCCACGCAGGGGCCCATAGCAATCAGCCCCAGCATTTT,CASSHAGAHSNQPQHF
TRBD1,-,TRBJ2-1,TRBV6-1,TGTGCCAGCTTCGGACAGGGGAACAATGAGCAGTTCTTC,CASFGQGNNEQFF
-,-,TRBJ2-7,TRBV6-5,TGTGCCAGCAGTTACTCTCGGGGCAGCTCCTACGAGCAGTACTTC,CASSYSRGSSYEQYF
-,-,TRBJ1-5,TRBV20-1,TGCAGTGCTAGAGTACCACAGGGTGGGAGGGAACAGCCCCAGCATTTT,CSARVPQGGREQPQHF
-,few,TRBJ2-7,TRBV29-1,TGCAGCGTTGAAGGTTTTCAGAGCAGTTCCTACGAGCAGTACTTC,CSVEGFQSSSYEQYF
TRBD2,few,TRBJ2-5,TRBV11-2,TGTGCCAGCACCCGTAGCGGGTCGCAAGAGACCCAGTACTTC,CASTRSGSQETQYF
TRBD2,few,TRBJ2-1,TRBV24-1,TGTGCCACCAGCCCTGCTAGCGGGCCAAACAATGAGCAGTTCTTC,CATSPASGPNNEQFF
-,few,TRBJ2-5,TRBV29-1,TGCAGCGAAGAGGGTCCCCAAGAGACCCAGTACTTC,CSEEGPQETQYF
-,few,TRBJ2-1,TRBV10-3,TGTGCCATCAGGTCATGGTTGGATGAGCAGTTCTTC,CAIRSWLDEQFF
TRBD2,few,TRBJ2-4,TRBV4-2,TGTGCCAGCAGCCAAGACTTGAGCGGGACGCCCGCCAAAAACATTCAGTACTTC,CASSQDLSGTPAKNIQYF
-,-,TRBJ1-2,TRBV4-1,TGCGCCAGCAGCCAAAAATGGGGCTACGGCTATGGCTACACCTTC,CASSQKWGYGYGYTF
-,few,TRBJ1-2,TRBV10-3,TGTGCCATCAGTGCGGGGCCCTCCTATGGCTACACCTTC,CAISAGPSYGYTF
TRBD2,-,TRBJ2-1,TRBV6-1,TGTGCCAGCATCCCAAGGACTAGCGGGTTAAATGAGCAGTTCTTC,CASIPRTSGLNEQFF
TRBD1,-,TRBJ2-4,TRBV28,TGTGCCAGCAGTCCTCCCGACAGGGTGGAAAACATTCAGTACTTC,CASSPPDRVENIQYF
TRBD2,-,TRBJ2-3,TRBV28,TGTGCCAGCAGTTTCCCGACTAGCGGGAGAGCCGCAAGCACAGATACGCAGTATTTT,CASSFPTSGRAASTDTQYF
TRBD2,few,TRBJ2-3,TRBV7-3,TGTGCCAGCAGCATAGCGGGAAGCACAGATACGCAGTATTTT,CASSIAGSTDTQYF
-,many,TRBJ1-1,TRBV20-1,TGCAGTGCTAACCCTCCCGGGACGAGCACTGAAGCTTTCTTT,CSANPPGTSTEAFF
TRBD2,few,TRBJ2-3,TRBV20-1,TGCAGTGCCCGGACTAGCGGGACCACAGATACGCAGTATTTT,CSARTSGTTDTQYF
-,few,TRBJ2-5,TRBV7-9,TGTGCCAGCAGCCCTTCCTCCCCTGGGGCCACCGGTGAGACCCAGTACTTC,CASSPSSPGATGETQYF
-,-,TRBJ1-6,TRBV6-5,TGTGCCAGCAGTTACGAGGTCACCAGCTCCTATAATTCACCCCTCCACTTT,CASSYEVTSSYNSPLHF
-,-,TRBJ2-7,TRBV25-1,TGTGCCAGCAGTGGACAGAACTCCTACGAGCAGTACTTC,CASSGQNSYEQYF
TRBD2,once,TRBJ2-7,TRBV7-8,TGTGCCAACAGCTTCACGACTAGCGGGTACGAGCAGTACTTC,CANSFTTSGYEQYF
-,-,TRBJ2-7,TRBV5-1,TGCGCCAGCAGCTTAGATATCGGGACTTTCGTGTACGAGCAGTACTTC,CASSLDIGTFVYEQYF
TRBD2,few,TRBJ2-1,TRBV12-3/TRBV12-4,TGTGCCAGCAGTTCCCGACTAGCGGGAGTCCATGAGCAGTTCTTC,CASSSRLAGVHEQFF
-,-,TRBJ1-5,TRBV6-5,TGTGCCAGCAGTTACTCAGGGGGGGGTGGCAATCAGCCCCAGCATTTT,CASSYSGGGGNQPQHF
TRBD1,-,TRBJ2-7,TRBV5-4,TGTGCCAGCAGCTTGAGACAGGGTGGGTACGAGCAGTACTTC,CASSLRQGGYEQYF
-,-,TRBJ2-3,TRBV2,TGTGCCAGCAGTGAAGCGAATAACTTGGTGGGCACAGATACGCAGTATTTT,CASSEANNLVGTDTQYF
-,few,TRBJ2-5,TRBV29-1,TGCAGCGTTGAGAGACAGCAAGAGACCCAGTACTTC,CSVERQQETQYF
TRBD1,-,TRBJ2-1,TRBV19,TGTGCCAGTACCCCGGGACAGGAACCTTCTGGGGAGTTCTTC,CASTPGQEPSGEFF